The T cell receptor beta chain described here comes from a study of blood T cell repertoires in COVID-19. Looking at the study overall: COVID-19 samples, acute and convalescent, were from the United States, Italy and Spain.

Per the original data handling: Counts of nucleated cells, estimated from reference gene primer amplification, were obtained. The data were produced by immunoSEQ multiplex PCR, yet TCRdb's version contains in-frame clones alone and is incomplete. D and trimming come from the DNA, and the V and J calls and clone size come from that table. The sample consists of around 200,000 clones, 85% to 90% of them appearing once. This clonotype was sampled from a woman between 18 and 29 years old who had recovered from COVID-19. The sample was peripheral blood.

DNA of the CDR3: TGTGCCAGCAGCCCTTTTAATGAAAAACTGTTTTTT. Its protein is CASSPFNEKLFF. The V gene is TRBV7-9, the J gene TRBJ1-4; D ambiguous. V was pared by 5 bases and J by 4 bases, with 5 bases between. Per germline, CDR1 SEHNR and CDR2 FQNEAQ (reference sequence). The CDR3 is made up of 12 amino acids.